This T cell receptor (beta chain) was observed in a study of blood T cell repertoires in COVID-19. Whole-study context: Sources were T cells, B-cell-depleted T cells, or PBMCs; the material itself was cDNA or gDNA.

Sequenced by immunoSEQ multiplex PCR; TCRdb stores in-frame clones only, minus some. The table includes 150,000 or so clones, 82% detected once. The V segment lost 5 bases and the J segment 9 bases; nucleotides outside the gene matches: 13. The CDR3 spans 16 residues. Germline V CDR1 and CDR2: LGHNA, YNFKEQ. The V and J genes are TRBV4-2 and TRBJ1-6, with 7 bases aligning to TRBD1. This TCR derives from a woman between 65 and 79 years old with acute or convalescent COVID-19. Sequencing input: peripheral blood. CDR3 amino acids: CASSTQPGQPSSPLHF. The CDR3 region has the DNA TGTGCCAGCAGCACCCAGCCGGGACAGCCATCTTCACCCCTCCACTTT.